The 27 T cell receptor beta chains given below trace back to one sample, sequenced in a study of naive and memory T cell subsets (dated by TCRdb to 2015 to 2018). The library was generated by UMI-ligation and nested PCR. Sequenced on an Illumina MiSeq. An equimolar mix of two oligonucleotides covering both TRBC1 and TRBC2 was used as the beta constant-region primer. The raw public reads went through TCRdb reprocessing: fastp at Q25, MiXCR clone calling, in-frame beta chains kept. Rows are unified per CDR3 protein, each entry keeping the most common DNA and genes. The sample table shows approximately 82,000 distinct CDR3 sequences, and 7% are seen once. The ten largest clones add up to about 1.6% of the sample. The sample consisted of central memory CD4+ T cells from blood. The cell subset or site label corresponds to: central memory, CD45RA- CD27+. The origin of the receptors is a human donor in good health.

The table lists this clonotype with many counts. This chain links TRBV7-9 with TRBJ1-5, with D uncertain. The CDR3 is 15 residues long. V was trimmed by 5 bases and J by 0 bases, leaving 11 bases between them. Per the germline V gene, CDR1 is SEHNR and CDR2 is FQNEAQ (reference sequence). CDR3 protein: CASSVSWGSNQPQHF. Written as DNA, the CDR3 is TGTGCCAGCAGCGTAAGTTGGGGTAGCAATCAGCCCCAGCATTTT. Filled out from reference TRBV7-9 and TRBJ1-5, the complete variable domain reads DTGVSQNPRHKITKRGQNVTFRCDPISEHNRLYWYRQTLGQGPEFLTYFQNEAQLEKSRLLSDRFSAERPKGSFSTLEIQRTEQGDSAMYLCASSVSWGSNQPQHFGDGTRLSIL.

The table lists this clonotype with many counts. The chain recombines TRBV6-2 or TRBV6-3 with TRBJ2-1; the match to TRBD2 covers 7 bases. V dropped 10 bases and J dropped 7; count of bases not matched to a gene: 16. This CDR3 comprises 15 residues. Germline lookup yields CDR1 MNHEY and CDR2 SVGEGT. The CDR3 coding sequence is TGTGCCACCACCCGGCTTGGCGGGAGTTTAAATGAGCAGTTCTTC. Translation: CATTRLGGSLNEQFF.

A few counts support this clonotype. The chain recombines TRBV12-3 or TRBV12-4 with TRBJ1-5; 10 positions agree with TRBD1. The CDR3 extends over 17 amino acids. V was pared by 5 bases and J by 5 bases, with 12 bases of the junction left unmatched. DNA for the CDR3: TGTGCCAGCAGTCCCAGAGGGACAGGGGAATTTGATCAGCCCCAGCATTTT. Protein: CASSPRGTGEFDQPQHF.

The sample holds many counts of this clonotype. V and J are TRBV5-6 and TRBJ2-7; no definite D call. The CDR3 extends over 15 amino acids. Germline V lookup: CDR1 SGHDT, CDR2 YYEEEE. Trimming cost V 0 bases and J 3 bases, with 13 bases left between them. Written as DNA, the CDR3 is TGTGCCAGCAGCTTGGCTCGTCACATCTACTACGAGCAGTACTTC. The encoded protein is CASSLARHIYYEQYF.

This clonotype was seen many times. The chain recombines TRBV20-1 with TRBJ1-2; D not certain. Trimming left V 0 bases short and J 4 bases short, with 15 bases between. The CDR3 extends over 15 amino acids. Germline V lookup: CDR1 DFQATT, CDR2 SNEGSKA (reference sequence). The DNA of the CDR3 is TGCAGTGCTAGAGATGTCTTACAGAACCGCTATGGCTACACCTTC. It specifies CSARDVLQNRYGYTF.

In its sample, this clonotype was seen many times. The chain uses TRBV9 and TRBJ2-7, with TRBD1 matching 9 bases. Germline CDR1 and CDR2: SGDLS and YYNGEE. This CDR3 is built from 12 residues. V trimming: 3 bases; J trimming: 12 bases; junction bases outside the gene matches: 7. The CDR3 region is CASSADRGAPYF. CDR3 nucleotides: TGTGCCAGCAGCGCCGACAGGGGGGCGCCGTACTTC.

This clonotype was detected ten times or more. V gene TRBV28 combines with J gene TRBJ2-7, with TRBD2 identical over 13 bases. The CDR3 consists of 15 residues. The V and J ends lost 3 bases and 6 bases, in that order; junction bases with no gene match: 5. Germline V gene sequence: CDR1 MDHEN, CDR2 SYDVKM. The CDR3 sequence: CASSLGTSGTVEQYF. The CDR3 DNA reads TGTGCCAGCAGTTTGGGGACTAGCGGGACTGTCGAGCAGTACTTC. The entire variable domain, with the rest obtained from reference TRBV28 and TRBJ2-7, is as follows: DVKVTQSSRYLVKRTGEKVFLECVQDMDHENMFWYRQDPGLGLRLIYFSYDVKMKEKGDIPEGYSVSREKKERFSLILESASTNQTSMYLCASSLGTSGTVEQYFGPGTRLTVT.

There are many counts of this clonotype. V is TRBV7-3 and J is TRBJ1-1; a weak D match, TRBD1 (6 bases). The CDR3 is 14 amino acids. V was clipped by 1 base and J by 8 bases, with 14 bases between them. The V gene's germline CDR1 is SGHTA and CDR2 FQGTGA. DNA of the CDR3: TGTGCCAGCAGCTTAAGAGGGGGGTCCGTAGAAGCTTTCTTT. It translates to CASSLRGGSVEAFF.

In this sample, this clonotype turned up many times. V usage is TRBV7-2 and J usage is TRBJ1-6, with 9 bases fitting TRBD1. This CDR3 is 17 amino acids long. After removal of 2 bases from V and 0 bases from J, the junction contained 2 bases not matched to a gene. The germline gives CDR1 SGHTA, CDR2 FQGNSA. CDR3: CASSLRTGDSYNSPLHF. The CDR3 region has the DNA TGTGCCAGCAGCTTACGGACAGGGGACTCCTATAATTCACCCCTCCACTTT.

CDR3 residues: CASSSPLGGVGEQYF. The CDR3 DNA is TGTGCCAGCAGCTCCCCCCTCGGGGGGGTGGGGGAGCAGTACTTC. This chain connects TRBV6-5 to TRBJ2-7; 8 nucleotides line up with TRBD2. This CDR3 is built from 15 residues. CDR1 and CDR2 (germline): MNHEY, SVGAGI. V lost 6 bases to trimming and J lost 7 bases; unmatched junction nucleotides: 14.

As for this clonotype: A much larger clone sits a single nucleotide away, making a read error possible. V is TRBV6-1 and J is TRBJ2-7, with D possibly being TRBD2 (5 bases). CDR3 length: 14 amino acids. CDR1 is MNHNS and CDR2 is SASEGT in the germline V gene. For the CDR3, the DNA is TGTGCCAGCAGTGTTGACCCTAGCTCCTACGATCAGTACTTC. Translating it yields CASSVDPSSYDQYF.

The chain couples TRBV7-8 to TRBJ2-3, with D perhaps being TRBD1 or TRBD2 (5 bases each). The CDR3 spans 17 residues. The germline CDR1 and CDR2 sequences are SGHVS and FQNEAQ. V was shortened by 0 bases and J by 5 bases, with 18 bases between the two germline ends. CDR3 loop: CASSLADWRQGGDTQYF. The CDR3 region has the DNA TGTGCCAGCAGCTTAGCGGATTGGAGGCAGGGTGGAGATACGCAGTATTTT.

This clonotype was recorded many times. The CDR3: CASSLAPGHRSGNTIYF. CDR3 nucleotide sequence: TGTGCCAGCAGCTTAGCCCCGGGACACCGCTCTGGAAACACCATATATTTT. This chain links TRBV11-2 with TRBJ1-3; D might be TRBD1 (6 bases). The CDR3 is made up of 17 amino acids. CDR1 and CDR2 (germline): SGHAT, FQNNGV. V gave up 1 base and J gave up 0 bases, with 13 bases separating them.

The table lists this clonotype with a few counts. V is TRBV29-1 and J is TRBJ2-1; 7 nucleotides line up with TRBD1. The germline V gene has CDR1 SQVTM and CDR2 ANQGSEA. This CDR3 comprises 14 residues. Trimming cost V 7 bases and J 6 bases; bases outside gene matches: 12. The CDR3 sequence is CSAVRTGRPNEQFF. The CDR3 DNA reads as TGCAGCGCGGTAAGGACAGGCCGGCCCAATGAGCAGTTCTTC.

This clonotype occurred many times. The V call is TRBV12-5, the J call TRBJ1-3; 7 nucleotides match TRBD1. The length of the CDR3 is 13 residues. J gave up 7 bases and V 5 bases, and 5 bases lay outside the gene matches. CDR1 and CDR2 (germline): LGHNT, FRNRAP. CDR3 loop: CASGPDRANTIYF. The CDR3 DNA is TGTGCTAGTGGTCCAGACAGGGCTAACACCATATATTTT.

This clonotype was recorded a few times. The chain combines TRBV5-1 with TRBJ2-6, with D perhaps matching TRBD1 (5 bases). CDR1 SGHRS and CDR2 YFSETQ come from the germline V gene. The CDR3 runs 14 residues. The V end was cut by 5 bases, the J end by 4 bases, with 10 bases between. The CDR3 is CASRAGSGANVLTF. The CDR3 DNA sequence: TGCGCCAGCAGAGCAGGGTCCGGGGCCAACGTCCTGACTTTC.

This clonotype was seen a few times. The chain joins TRBV29-1 to TRBJ2-3; 7 bases are shared with TRBD1. Germline values: CDR1 SQVTM, CDR2 ANQGSEA. This CDR3 has 14 residues. V shed 7 bases and J 0 bases; nucleotides not matched to a gene: 7. CDR3 sequence: CSARPGQSTDTQYF. The CDR3 bases are TGCAGCGCGAGACCGGGACAGAGCACAGATACGCAGTATTTT.

This clonotype was counted at least ten times. The V and J genes are TRBV20-1 and TRBJ1-6, with D possibly TRBD1 on 6 matching bases. V lost 3 bases and J lost 0, with 9 bases in between. The germline V gene encodes CDR1 DFQATT and CDR2 SNEGSKA (reference sequence). CDR3 size: 15 residues. The CDR3 region is CSASDRSSYNSPLHF. For the CDR3, the DNA is TGCAGTGCTAGCGACAGGAGCTCCTATAATTCACCCCTCCACTTT.

CDR3 protein: CASSSRDVSEKLFF. DNA of the CDR3: TGTGCCAGCAGCTCAAGGGACGTTTCTGAAAAACTGTTTTTT. The V and J genes are TRBV13 and TRBJ1-4; TRBD1 might be the D (5 bases). The germline gives CDR1 PRHDT, CDR2 FYEKMQ (reference sequence). This CDR3 comprises 14 residues. V dropped 4 bases and J dropped 7 bases, with 13 bases sitting between them.

This clonotype was found a few times. The chain combines TRBV7-9 with TRBJ2-1, with D perhaps being TRBD1 or TRBD2 (5 bases each). The germline CDR1 and CDR2 sequences are SEHNR and FQNEAQ (reference sequence). The CDR3 consists of 15 residues. Trimming cost V 4 bases and J 8 bases, with 18 bases left between them. Here the CDR3 reads CASSYRGRQADEQFF. The DNA of the CDR3 is TGTGCCAGCAGCTACCGGGGCCGTCAAGCCGATGAGCAGTTCTTC.

The sample holds many counts of this clonotype. The chain has TRBV6-5 and TRBJ1-1; the D gene is possibly TRBD1 (6 bases). Germline CDR1 is MNHEY and CDR2 is SVGAGI. Trimming left V 6 bases short and J 1 base short, with 9 bases between. The CDR3 length is 13 residues. The CDR3 nucleotides are TGTGCCAGCAGCAGGACAGCGAACACTGAAGCTTTCTTT. This encodes CASSRTANTEAFF.

This clonotype was counted ten times or more. The chain carries TRBV7-2 and TRBJ2-3, with 10 nucleotides matching TRBD2. V was clipped by 5 bases and J by 7 bases; unmatched bases: 9. This CDR3 is built from 15 residues. Germline-derived CDR1 and CDR2 are SGHTA and FQGNSA. The CDR3 loop reads CASSPGTSETHTQYF. DNA of the CDR3: TGTGCCAGCAGCCCCGGGACTAGCGAGACCCATACGCAGTATTTT.

This rearrangement joins TRBV30 to TRBJ2-7; D might be TRBD2 (6 bases). This CDR3 is built from 16 residues. V lost 0 bases and J lost 1, with 16 bases in between. The germline gives CDR1 GTSNPN, CDR2 SVGIG (reference sequence). CDR3 coding DNA: TGTGCCTGGAGTGTATATGGGGCGGGGAGATCCTACGAGCAGTACTTC. This gives the protein CAWSVYGAGRSYEQYF.

This clonotype was detected once. The chain carries TRBV20-1 and TRBJ1-1; D uncertain. Germline V gene sequence: CDR1 DFQATT, CDR2 SNEGSKA (reference sequence). This CDR3 contains 15 residues. The V and J ends lost 1 base and 5 bases respectively, with 17 bases between them. In DNA, the CDR3 is TGCAGTGCTAGAGTGATAATGGGAAGTTATACTGAAGCTTTCTTT. It is translated as CSARVIMGSYTEAFF.

V is TRBV2 and J is TRBJ2-1; 10 bases agree with TRBD2. With 1 base clipped from V and 7 bases from J, the junction kept 4 bases outside the gene matches. Germline V gene sequence: CDR1 SNHLY, CDR2 FYNNEI. The CDR3 sequence is 15 residues long. This CDR3 is CASSEVASGGNEQFF. CDR3 DNA sequence: TGTGCCAGCAGTGAAGTGGCTAGCGGGGGAAATGAGCAGTTCTTC.

This clonotype came up many times. This chain joins TRBV7-2 and TRBJ2-4; D remains ambiguous. The CDR3 has 15 residues. Trimming took off 6 bases at V and 0 bases at J, with 12 bases between the two ends. Germline CDR1 SGHTA, CDR2 FQGNSA. CDR3 protein: CASSYAVLAKNIQYF. The DNA for the CDR3 is TGTGCCAGCAGTTACGCCGTTCTAGCCAAAAACATTCAGTACTTC.

At least ten counts were recorded for this clonotype. The chain combines TRBV5-4 with TRBJ2-5; no firm D call. Germline-derived CDR1 and CDR2 are SGHNT and YYREEE (reference sequence). The CDR3 spans 13 residues. The V end was cut by 3 bases, the J end by 5 bases, with 11 bases between. This chain's CDR3 is CASSSALEETQYF. The DNA of the CDR3 is TGTGCCAGCAGCTCGGCCCTCGAGGAGACCCAGTACTTC.